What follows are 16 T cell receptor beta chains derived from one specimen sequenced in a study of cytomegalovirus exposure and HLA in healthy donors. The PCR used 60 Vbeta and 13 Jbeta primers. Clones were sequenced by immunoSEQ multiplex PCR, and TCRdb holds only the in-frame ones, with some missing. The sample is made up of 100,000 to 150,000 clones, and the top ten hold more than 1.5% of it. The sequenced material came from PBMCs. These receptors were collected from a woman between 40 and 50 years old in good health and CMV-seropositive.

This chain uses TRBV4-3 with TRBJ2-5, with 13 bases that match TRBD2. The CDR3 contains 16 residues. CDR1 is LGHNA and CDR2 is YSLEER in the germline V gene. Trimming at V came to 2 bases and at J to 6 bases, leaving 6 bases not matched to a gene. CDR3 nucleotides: TGCGCCAGCAGCCAAACTAGCGGGAGGGCCGGAAAGACCCAGTACTTC. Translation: CASSQTSGRAGKTQYF.

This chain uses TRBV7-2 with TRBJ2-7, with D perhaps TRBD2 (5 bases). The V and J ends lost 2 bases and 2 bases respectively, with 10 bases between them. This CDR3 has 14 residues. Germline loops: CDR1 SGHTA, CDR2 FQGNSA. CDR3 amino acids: CASSLRVAPYEQYF. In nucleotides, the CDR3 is TGTGCCAGCAGCTTACGGGTAGCGCCCTACGAGCAGTACTTC.

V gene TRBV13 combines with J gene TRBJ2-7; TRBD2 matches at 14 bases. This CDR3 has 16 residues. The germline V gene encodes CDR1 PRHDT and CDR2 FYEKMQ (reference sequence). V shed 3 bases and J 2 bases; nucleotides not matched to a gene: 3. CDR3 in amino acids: CASSLGLAGETYEQYF. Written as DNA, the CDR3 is TGTGCCAGCAGCTTGGGACTAGCGGGAGAAACCTACGAGCAGTACTTC.

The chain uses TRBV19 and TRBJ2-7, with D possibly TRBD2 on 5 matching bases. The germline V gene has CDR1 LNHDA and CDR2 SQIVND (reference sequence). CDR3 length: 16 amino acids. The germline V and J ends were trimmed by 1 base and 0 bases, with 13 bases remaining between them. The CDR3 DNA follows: TGTGCCAGTAGTATAGTCGACCGGGGAGTCTCCTACGAGCAGTACTTC. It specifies CASSIVDRGVSYEQYF.

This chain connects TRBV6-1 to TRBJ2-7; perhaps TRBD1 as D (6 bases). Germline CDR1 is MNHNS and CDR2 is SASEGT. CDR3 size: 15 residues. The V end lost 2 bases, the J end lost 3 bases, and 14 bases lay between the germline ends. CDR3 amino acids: CASSEPWQGNYEQYF. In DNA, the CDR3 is TGTGCCAGCAGTGAACCCTGGCAGGGGAACTACGAGCAGTACTTC.

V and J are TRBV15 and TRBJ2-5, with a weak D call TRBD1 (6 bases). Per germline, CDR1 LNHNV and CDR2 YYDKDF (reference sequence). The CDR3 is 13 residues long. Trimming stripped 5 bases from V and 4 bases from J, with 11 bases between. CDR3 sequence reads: CATSPPGVETQYF. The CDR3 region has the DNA TGTGCCACCAGCCCCCCAGGGGTAGAGACCCAGTACTTC.

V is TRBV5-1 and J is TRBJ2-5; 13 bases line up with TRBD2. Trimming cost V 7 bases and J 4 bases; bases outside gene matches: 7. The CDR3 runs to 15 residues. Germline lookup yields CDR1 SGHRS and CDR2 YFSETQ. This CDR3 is CASEEGLAGVETQYF. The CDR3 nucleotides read TGCGCCAGCGAAGAAGGACTAGCGGGAGTAGAGACCCAGTACTTC. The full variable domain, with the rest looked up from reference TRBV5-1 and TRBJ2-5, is KAGVTQTPRYLIKTRGQQVTLSCSPISGHRSVSWYQQTPGQGLQFLFEYFSETQRNKGNFPGRFSGRQFSNSRSEMNVSTLELGDSALYLCASEEGLAGVETQYFGPGTRLLVL.

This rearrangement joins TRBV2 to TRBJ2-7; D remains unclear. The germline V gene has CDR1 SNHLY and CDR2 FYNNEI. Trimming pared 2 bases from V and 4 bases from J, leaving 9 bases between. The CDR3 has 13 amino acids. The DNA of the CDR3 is TGTGCCAGCAGTGAAAGTTCCCGGTACGAGCAGTACTTC. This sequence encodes CASSESSRYEQYF.

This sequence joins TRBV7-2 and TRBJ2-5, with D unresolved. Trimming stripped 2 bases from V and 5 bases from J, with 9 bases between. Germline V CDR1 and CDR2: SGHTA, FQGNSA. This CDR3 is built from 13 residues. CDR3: CASSLPSLETQYF. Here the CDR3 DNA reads TGTGCCAGCAGCTTACCCTCACTCGAGACCCAGTACTTC.

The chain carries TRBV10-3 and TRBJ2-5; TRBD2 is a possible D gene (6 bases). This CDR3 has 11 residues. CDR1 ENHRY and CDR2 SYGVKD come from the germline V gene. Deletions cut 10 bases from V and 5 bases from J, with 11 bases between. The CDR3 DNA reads TGTGCCACACGACTAGGGGAGACCCAGTACTTC. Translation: CATRLGETQYF.

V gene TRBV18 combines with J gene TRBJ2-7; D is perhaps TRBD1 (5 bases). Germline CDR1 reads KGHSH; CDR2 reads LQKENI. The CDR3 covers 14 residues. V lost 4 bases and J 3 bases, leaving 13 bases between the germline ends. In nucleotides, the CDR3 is TGTGCCAGCTCACGGGGCTCTGCAGGCTACGAGCAGTACTTC. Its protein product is CASSRGSAGYEQYF. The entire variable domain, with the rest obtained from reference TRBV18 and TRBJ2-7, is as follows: NAGVMQNPRHLVRRRGQEARLRCSPMKGHSHVYWYRQLPEEGLKFMVYLQKENIIDESGMPKERFSAEFPKEGPSILRIQQVVRGDSAAYFCASSRGSAGYEQYFGPGTRLTVT.

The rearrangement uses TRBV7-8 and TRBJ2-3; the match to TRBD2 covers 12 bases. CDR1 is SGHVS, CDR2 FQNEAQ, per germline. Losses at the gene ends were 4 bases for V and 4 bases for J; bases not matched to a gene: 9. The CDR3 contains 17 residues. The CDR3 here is CASSSPGLAGPSDTQYF. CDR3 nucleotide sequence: TGTGCCAGCAGCTCACCGGGACTAGCGGGCCCCTCAGATACGCAGTATTTT.

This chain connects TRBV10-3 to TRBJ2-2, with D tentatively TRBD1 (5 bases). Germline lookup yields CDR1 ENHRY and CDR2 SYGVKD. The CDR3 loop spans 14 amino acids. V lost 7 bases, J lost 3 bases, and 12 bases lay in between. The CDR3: CAITPRQYTGELFF. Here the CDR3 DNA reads TGTGCCATCACCCCTAGACAGTACACCGGGGAGCTGTTTTTT.

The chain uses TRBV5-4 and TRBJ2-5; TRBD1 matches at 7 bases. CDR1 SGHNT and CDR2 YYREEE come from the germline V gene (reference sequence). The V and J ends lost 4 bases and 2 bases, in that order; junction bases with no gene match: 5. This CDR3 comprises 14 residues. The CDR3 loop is CASSLRDSQETQYF. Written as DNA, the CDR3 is TGTGCCAGCAGCCTCCGGGACAGTCAAGAGACCCAGTACTTC.

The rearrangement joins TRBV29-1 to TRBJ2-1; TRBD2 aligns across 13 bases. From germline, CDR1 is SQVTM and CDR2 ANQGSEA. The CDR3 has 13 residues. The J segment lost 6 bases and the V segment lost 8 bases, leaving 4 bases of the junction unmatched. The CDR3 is CSLTSGRTNEQFF. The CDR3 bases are TGCAGCCTGACTAGCGGGAGGACCAATGAGCAGTTCTTC.

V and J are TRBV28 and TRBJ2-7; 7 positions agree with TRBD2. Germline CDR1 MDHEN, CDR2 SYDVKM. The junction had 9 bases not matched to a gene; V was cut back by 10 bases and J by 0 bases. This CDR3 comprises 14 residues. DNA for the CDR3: TGTGCCACCCGCTTGGCGGGAGACTCCTACGAGCAGTACTTC. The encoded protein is CATRLAGDSYEQYF. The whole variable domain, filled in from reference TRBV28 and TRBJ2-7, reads DVKVTQSSRYLVKRTGEKVFLECVQDMDHENMFWYRQDPGLGLRLIYFSYDVKMKEKGDIPEGYSVSREKKERFSLILESASTNQTSMYLCATRLAGDSYEQYFGPGTRLTVT.